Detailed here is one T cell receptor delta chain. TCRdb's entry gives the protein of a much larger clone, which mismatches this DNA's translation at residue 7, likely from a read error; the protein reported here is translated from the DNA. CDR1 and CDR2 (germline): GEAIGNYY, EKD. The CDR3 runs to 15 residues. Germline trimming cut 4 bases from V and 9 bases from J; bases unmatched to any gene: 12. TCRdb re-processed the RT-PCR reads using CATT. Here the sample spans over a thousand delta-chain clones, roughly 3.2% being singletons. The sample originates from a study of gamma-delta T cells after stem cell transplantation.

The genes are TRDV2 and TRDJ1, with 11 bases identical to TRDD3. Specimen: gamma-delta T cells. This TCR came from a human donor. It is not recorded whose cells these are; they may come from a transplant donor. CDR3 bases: TGTGCCTGTGAGAGGCTCCGACTGGGGGATAGTGAACTCATCTTT. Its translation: CACERLRLGDSELIF.